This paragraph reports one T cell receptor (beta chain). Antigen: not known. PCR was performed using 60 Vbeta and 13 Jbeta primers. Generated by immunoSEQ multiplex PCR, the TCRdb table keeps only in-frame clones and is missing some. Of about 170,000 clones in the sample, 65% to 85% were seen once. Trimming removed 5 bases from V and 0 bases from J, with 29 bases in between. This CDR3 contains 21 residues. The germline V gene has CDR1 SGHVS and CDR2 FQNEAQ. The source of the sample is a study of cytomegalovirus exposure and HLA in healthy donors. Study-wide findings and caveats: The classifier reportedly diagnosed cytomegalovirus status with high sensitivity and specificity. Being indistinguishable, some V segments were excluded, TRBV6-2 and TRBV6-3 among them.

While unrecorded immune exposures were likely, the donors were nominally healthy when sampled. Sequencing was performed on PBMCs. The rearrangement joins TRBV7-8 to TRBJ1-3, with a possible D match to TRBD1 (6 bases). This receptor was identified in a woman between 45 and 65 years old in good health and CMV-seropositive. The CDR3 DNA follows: TGTGCCAGCAGCCCAAGGGGGTACGGCCGGGACAACAAACCCTCTGGAAACACCATATATTTT. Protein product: CASSPRGYGRDNKPSGNTIYF.